A selection of T cell receptor beta chains follows, all from one sample in a study of cytomegalovirus exposure and HLA in healthy donors. Here immunoSEQ multiplex PCR was the method, and the copy in TCRdb shows in-frame clones only, minus some. The sample has about 97,000 clones, approximately 9% seen once. Sequencing was carried out using PBMCs. Source of these receptors: a man between 50 and 59 years old in good health and CMV-seropositive. The CDR3 runs from the conserved cysteine through the conserved F or W. Each record gives: clone size, V gene, CDR3 protein. Clone size is given for some rows only: seen once, a few or many times, or a class if the clone is expanded.

abundance: -
v_gene: TRBV27
CDR3aa: CASSSAGVGNTEAFF

abundance: few
v_gene: TRBV6-1
CDR3aa: CASLRRAWETQYF

abundance: few
v_gene: TRBV5-1
CDR3aa: CASRFGTSTDTQYF

abundance: -
v_gene: TRBV6-6
CDR3aa: CASTTPGTGFGYTF

abundance: -
v_gene: TRBV6-5
CDR3aa: CASSPRNTEAFF

abundance: few
v_gene: TRBV5-6
CDR3aa: CASSSPDRVEYEQYF

abundance: -
v_gene: TRBV5-1
CDR3aa: CASSSPSGGSTDTQYF

abundance: few
v_gene: TRBV28
CDR3aa: CASSLFRELQYF

abundance: few
v_gene: TRBV7-3
CDR3aa: CASSLGVNYGYTF

abundance: -
v_gene: TRBV2
CDR3aa: CASIGPGGLLSGNTIYF

abundance: few
v_gene: TRBV11-2
CDR3aa: CASSLQQMNYGYTF

abundance: few
v_gene: TRBV15
CDR3aa: CATSRDSWTGYSHGYTF

abundance: few
v_gene: TRBV28
CDR3aa: CASSSLTGGSTEAFF

abundance: -
v_gene: TRBV2
CDR3aa: CASEQGVAEAFF

abundance: -
v_gene: TRBV28
CDR3aa: CASGRQGSFTNEKLFF

abundance: -
v_gene: TRBV4-1
CDR3aa: CASSPQPETATNTGELFF

abundance: few
v_gene: TRBV5-1
CDR3aa: CASSLAGQVIYGYTF

abundance: few
v_gene: TRBV30
CDR3aa: CAWMPLTSEPYNEQFF

abundance: -
v_gene: TRBV5-1
CDR3aa: CASSPDSSSNQPQHF

abundance: few
v_gene: TRBV5-1
CDR3aa: CASSFDPGRGNTEAFF

abundance: -
v_gene: TRBV19
CDR3aa: CASSIEPGSNTGELFF

abundance: few
v_gene: TRBV10-3
CDR3aa: CATVGGQGVPDTQYF

abundance: -
v_gene: TRBV5-6
CDR3aa: CASRKTGGNSPLHF

abundance: -
v_gene: TRBV9
CDR3aa: CASSIQGAQLYNEQFF

abundance: few
v_gene: TRBV5-1
CDR3aa: CASSQAGQSSTDTQYF

abundance: -
v_gene: TRBV11-2
CDR3aa: CASSLGTRSNEQFF